The 4 T cell receptor beta chains below were found in one sample sequenced in a study of PD-1 blockade in classical Hodgkin lymphoma. The repertoire was sequenced with immunoSEQ multiplex PCR; TCRdb's copy has only in-frame clones and lacks some. The sample has some 100,000 clones, roughly 92% seen once; the top ten hold roughly 2.8%. Each of the patients experienced relapse following autologous stem cell transplantation, and their brentuximab vedotin exposure differed. The specimen was peripheral blood mononuclear cells (PBMCs), collected at baseline. The receptors derive from a human donor with classical Hodgkin lymphoma.

V is TRBV2 and J is TRBJ2-1, with 13 bases that match TRBD2. There are 15 residues in the CDR3. Trimming cost V 10 bases and J 1 base; bases outside gene matches: 4. Germline lookup yields CDR1 SNHLY and CDR2 FYNNEI. The CDR3 DNA reads as TGTGCCACCGGACTAGCGGGAGTTTCCTACAATGAGCAGTTCTTC. This codes for CATGLAGVSYNEQFF.

The J gene is TRBJ1-6, the V gene TRBV4-2, with D perhaps TRBD1 (5 bases). V dropped 4 bases and J dropped 5 bases, with 15 bases sitting between them. Germline CDR1 and CDR2: LGHNA and YNFKEQ. The CDR3 sequence is 16 residues long. The CDR3 nucleotides read TGTGCCAGCAGCCGCCAAGCCGGGACGGATAATTCACCCCTCCACTTT. This codes for CASSRQAGTDNSPLHF.

Comments on this clone: The sample has other DNA sequences that encode this CDR3 too. CDR3 loop: CASSFSGSSYEQYF. Here the CDR3 DNA reads TGTGCCAGCAGTTTTTCGGGGTCCTCCTACGAGCAGTACTTC. This rearrangement joins TRBV27 to TRBJ2-7; tentative D call: TRBD2 (5 bases). Germline lookup yields CDR1 MNHEY and CDR2 SMNVEV (reference sequence). The V end was cut by 3 bases, the J end by 0 bases, with 9 bases between. The length of the CDR3 is 14 residues.

The rearrangement links TRBV19 to TRBJ1-1; no clear D gene. CDR1 is LNHDA and CDR2 is SQIVND in the germline V gene (reference sequence). CDR3 length equals 16 residues. The V gene lost 4 bases and the J gene lost 0 bases, with 15 bases spanning the gap. This CDR3 reads CASSTRPGKLNTEAFF. In DNA form, the CDR3 reads TGTGCCAGTAGTACTCGTCCCGGGAAACTGAACACTGAAGCTTTCTTT.